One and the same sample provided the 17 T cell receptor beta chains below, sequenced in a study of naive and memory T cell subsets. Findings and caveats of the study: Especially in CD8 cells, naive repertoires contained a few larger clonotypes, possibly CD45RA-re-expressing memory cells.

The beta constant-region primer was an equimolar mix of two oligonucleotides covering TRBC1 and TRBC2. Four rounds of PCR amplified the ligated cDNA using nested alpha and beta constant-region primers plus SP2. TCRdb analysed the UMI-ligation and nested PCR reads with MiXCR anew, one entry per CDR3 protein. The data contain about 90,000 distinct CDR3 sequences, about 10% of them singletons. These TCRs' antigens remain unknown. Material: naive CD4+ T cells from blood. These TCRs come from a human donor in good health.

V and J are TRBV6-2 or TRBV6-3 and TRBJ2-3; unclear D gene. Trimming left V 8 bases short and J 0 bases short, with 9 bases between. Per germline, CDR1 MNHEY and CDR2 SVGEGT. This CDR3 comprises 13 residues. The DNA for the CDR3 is TGTGCCAGCGAAGGGTCTAGCACAGATACGCAGTATTTT. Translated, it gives CASEGSSTDTQYF.

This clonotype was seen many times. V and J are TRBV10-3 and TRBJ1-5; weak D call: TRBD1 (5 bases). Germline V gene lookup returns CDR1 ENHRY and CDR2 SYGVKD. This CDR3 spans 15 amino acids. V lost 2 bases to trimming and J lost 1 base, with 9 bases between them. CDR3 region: CAISEDSLSNQPQHF. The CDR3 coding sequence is TGTGCCATCAGTGAGGACAGTTTAAGCAATCAGCCCCAGCATTTT.

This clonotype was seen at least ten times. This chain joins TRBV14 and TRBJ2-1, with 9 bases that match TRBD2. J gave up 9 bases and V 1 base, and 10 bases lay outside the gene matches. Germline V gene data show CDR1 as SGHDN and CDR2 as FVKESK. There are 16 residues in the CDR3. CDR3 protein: CASSQVSLAGTVEQFF. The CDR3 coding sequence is TGTGCCAGCAGCCAAGTTAGTCTAGCGGGGACGGTTGAGCAGTTCTTC.

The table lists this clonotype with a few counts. The CDR3 nucleotides read TGTGCCAGCAGCCCCCAGACCTTACCGGCTGAGCAGTTCTTC. Its protein is CASSPQTLPAEQFF. V and J are TRBV7-3 and TRBJ2-1; D unresolved. Looked up from germline, CDR1 is SGHTA and CDR2 is FQGTGA. CDR3 size: 14 residues. The V end was cut by 5 bases, the J end by 9 bases, with 17 bases between.

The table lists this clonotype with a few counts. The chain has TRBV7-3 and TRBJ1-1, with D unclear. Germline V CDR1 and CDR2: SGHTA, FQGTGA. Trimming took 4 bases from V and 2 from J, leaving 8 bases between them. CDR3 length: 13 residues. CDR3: CASSSGSNTEAFF. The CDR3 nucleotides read TGTGCCAGCAGCTCAGGATCAAACACTGAAGCTTTCTTT.

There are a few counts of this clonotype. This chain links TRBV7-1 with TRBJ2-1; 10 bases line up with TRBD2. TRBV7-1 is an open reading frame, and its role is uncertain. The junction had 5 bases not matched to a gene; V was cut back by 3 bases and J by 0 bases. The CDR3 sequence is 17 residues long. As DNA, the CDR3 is TGTGCCAGCAGCTCCATAGCGGGGGGCTACTCCTACAATGAGCAGTTCTTC. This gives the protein CASSSIAGGYSYNEQFF.

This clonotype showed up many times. The CDR3 loop reads CSVLGLYTTYEQYF. CDR3 in DNA: TGCAGCGTTCTGGGACTTTATACCACCTACGAGCAGTACTTC. The chain couples TRBV29-1 to TRBJ2-7, with D perhaps matching TRBD2 (6 bases). This CDR3 has 14 residues. Germline V CDR1 and CDR2: SQVTM, ANQGSEA. V was clipped by 5 bases and J by 2 bases, with 16 bases between them.

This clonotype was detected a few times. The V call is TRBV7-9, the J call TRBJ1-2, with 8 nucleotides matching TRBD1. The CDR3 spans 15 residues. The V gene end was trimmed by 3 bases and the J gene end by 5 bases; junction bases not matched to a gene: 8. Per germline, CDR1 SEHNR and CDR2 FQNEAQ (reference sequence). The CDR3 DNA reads TGTGCCAGCAGCTTCGAGACAGGGGTCGGATATGGCTACACCTTC. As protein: CASSFETGVGYGYTF.

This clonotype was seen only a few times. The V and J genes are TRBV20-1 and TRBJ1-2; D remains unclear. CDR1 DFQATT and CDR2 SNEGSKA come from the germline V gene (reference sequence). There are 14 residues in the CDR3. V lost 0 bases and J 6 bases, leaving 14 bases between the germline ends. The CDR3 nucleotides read TGCAGTGCTAGAGATTCCCGGGCGGCTAATGGCTACACCTTC. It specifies CSARDSRAANGYTF.

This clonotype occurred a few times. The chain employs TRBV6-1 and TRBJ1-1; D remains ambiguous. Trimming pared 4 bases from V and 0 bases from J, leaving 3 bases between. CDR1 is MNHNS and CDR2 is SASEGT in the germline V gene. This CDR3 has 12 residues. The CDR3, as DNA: TGTGCCAGCAGTGCAGTGAACACTGAAGCTTTCTTT. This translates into CASSAVNTEAFF.

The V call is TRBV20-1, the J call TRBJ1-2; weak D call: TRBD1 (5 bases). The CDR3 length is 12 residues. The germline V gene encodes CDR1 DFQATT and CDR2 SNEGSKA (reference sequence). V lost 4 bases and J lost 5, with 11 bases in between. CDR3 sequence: CSATTDTYGYTF. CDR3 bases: TGCAGTGCTACGACAGACACGTATGGCTACACCTTC.

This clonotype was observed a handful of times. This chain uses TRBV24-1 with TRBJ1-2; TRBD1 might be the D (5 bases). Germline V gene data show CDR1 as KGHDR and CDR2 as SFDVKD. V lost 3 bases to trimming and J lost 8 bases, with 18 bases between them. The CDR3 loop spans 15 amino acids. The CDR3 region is CATSDPRQLRDGYTF. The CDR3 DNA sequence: TGTGCCACCAGTGATCCCCGACAGCTCCGTGACGGCTACACCTTC.

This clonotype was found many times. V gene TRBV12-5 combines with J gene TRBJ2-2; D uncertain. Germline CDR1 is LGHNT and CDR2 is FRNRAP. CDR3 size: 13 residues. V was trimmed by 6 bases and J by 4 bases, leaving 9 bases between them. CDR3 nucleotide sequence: TGTGCTAGTGGCTCGACCGCCACCGGGGAGCTGTTTTTT. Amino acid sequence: CASGSTATGELFF. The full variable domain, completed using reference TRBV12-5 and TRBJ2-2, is DARVTQTPRHKVTEMGQEVTMRCQPILGHNTVFWYRQTMMQGLELLAYFRNRAPLDDSGMPKDRFSAEMPDATLATLKIQPSEPRDSAVYFCASGSTATGELFFGEGSRLTVL.

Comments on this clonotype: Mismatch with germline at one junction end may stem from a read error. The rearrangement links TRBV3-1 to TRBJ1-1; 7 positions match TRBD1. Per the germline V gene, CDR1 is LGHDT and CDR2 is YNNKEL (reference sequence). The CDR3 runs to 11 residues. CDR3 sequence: CASSQSGTDSF. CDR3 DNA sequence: TGTGCCAGCAGCCAATCCGGGACAGATAGTTTT.

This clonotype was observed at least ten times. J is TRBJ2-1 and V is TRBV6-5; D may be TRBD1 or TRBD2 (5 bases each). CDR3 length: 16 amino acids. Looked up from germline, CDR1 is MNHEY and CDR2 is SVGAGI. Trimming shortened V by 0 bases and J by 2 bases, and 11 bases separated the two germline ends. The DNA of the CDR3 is TGTGCCAGCAGTTACTCGTCTAGGGGAGCCTACAATGAGCAGTTCTTC. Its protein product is CASSYSSRGAYNEQFF.

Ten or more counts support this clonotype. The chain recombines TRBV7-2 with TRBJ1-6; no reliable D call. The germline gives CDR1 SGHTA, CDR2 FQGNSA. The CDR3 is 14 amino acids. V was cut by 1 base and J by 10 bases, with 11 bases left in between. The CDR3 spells CASSLGVGGSPLHF. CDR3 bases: TGTGCCAGCAGCTTAGGGGTGGGAGGATCACCCCTCCACTTT.

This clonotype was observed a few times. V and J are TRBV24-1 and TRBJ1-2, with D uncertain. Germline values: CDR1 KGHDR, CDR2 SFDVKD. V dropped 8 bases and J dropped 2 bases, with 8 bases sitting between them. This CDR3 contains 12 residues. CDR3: CATNDPNYGYTF. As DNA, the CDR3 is TGTGCCACCAATGACCCCAACTATGGCTACACCTTC.